The 3 T cell receptor beta chains given below trace back to one sample, sequenced in a study of blood T cell repertoires in COVID-19. Measured with immunoSEQ multiplex PCR; TCRdb has only the in-frame clones, and not every one. The table records fewer than 350,000 clones, just over 90% of them present only once. Sequences were obtained from PBMCs or T cells enriched from blood (not recorded which). All receptors come from a woman aged 40 to 55 with acute COVID-19.

The V call is TRBV6-6, the J call TRBJ1-1; 8 bases agree with TRBD1. The J segment lost 4 bases and the V segment lost 6 bases, leaving 10 bases of the junction unmatched. Germline V gene sequence: CDR1 MNHNY, CDR2 SVGAGI (reference sequence). The CDR3 covers 15 residues. Here the CDR3 reads CASSSLRQGTTEAFF. The CDR3 DNA reads as TGTGCCAGCAGCTCCCTACGACAGGGGACCACTGAAGCTTTCTTT.

The chain carries TRBV5-1 and TRBJ2-2; weak D call: TRBD1 (6 bases). The CDR3 has 16 amino acids. The germline V gene encodes CDR1 SGHRS and CDR2 YFSETQ. V was clipped by 0 bases and J by 5 bases, with 14 bases between them. The CDR3 here is CASSLVQGWKTGELFF. In DNA form, the CDR3 reads TGCGCCAGCAGCTTGGTGCAGGGGTGGAAGACCGGGGAGCTGTTTTTT.

The chain recombines TRBV28 with TRBJ1-2; D might be TRBD1 (5 bases). This CDR3 is built from 13 residues. Germline V gene sequence: CDR1 MDHEN, CDR2 SYDVKM. The germline V and J ends were trimmed by 5 bases and 8 bases, with 15 bases remaining between them. The CDR3 nucleotides read TGTGCCAGCAGTCCTGGGGGGGTGGGAGGCTACACCTTC. It is translated as CASSPGGVGGYTF.